This T cell receptor beta chain is drawn from a study of T cell repertoires in cytomegalovirus infection. Study summary: A matching HLA type, together with CMV infection, was signaled by public TCR beta signatures.

Study-wide points: HLA-C-restricted CMV clonotypes gave the most frequent clonotype in two of eight donors. Identification of carriers of CMV plus the relevant HLA was achieved through cumulative public TCR beta family frequency.

TCRdb called the reads again in MiXCR, with one record for every CDR3 protein. The sample holds around 550,000 distinct CDR3 sequences; 26% are singletons and the top ten take roughly 13%. Concerning this clonotype: Its target is not known. A much larger clone differs from this one at a single base, so this may be a read error.

This sequence was found in a human donor in good health (CMV status not recorded). Some clones in this sample may be carry-over from other donors' samples. The sample was PBMCs.

The CDR3 nucleotides read TGTACCAGCAGCTCGGTAGCGGGAGGGATCACAGATACGCAGTATTTT. Its protein product is CTSSSVAGGITDTQYF. The chain recombines TRBV7-2 with TRBJ2-3; TRBD2 aligns across 11 bases. CDR1 SGHTA and CDR2 FQGNSA come from the germline V gene. The V gene end was trimmed by 4 bases and the J gene end by 2 bases; junction bases not matched to a gene: 5. The CDR3 spans 16 residues. The variable domain in full, with the rest retrieved from reference TRBV7-2 and TRBJ2-3, is GAGVSQSPSNKVTEKGKDVELRCDPISGHTALYWYRQSLGQGLEFLIYFQGNSAPDKSGLPSDRFSAERTGGSVSTLTIQRTQQEDSAVYLCTSSSVAGGITDTQYFGPGTRLTVL.